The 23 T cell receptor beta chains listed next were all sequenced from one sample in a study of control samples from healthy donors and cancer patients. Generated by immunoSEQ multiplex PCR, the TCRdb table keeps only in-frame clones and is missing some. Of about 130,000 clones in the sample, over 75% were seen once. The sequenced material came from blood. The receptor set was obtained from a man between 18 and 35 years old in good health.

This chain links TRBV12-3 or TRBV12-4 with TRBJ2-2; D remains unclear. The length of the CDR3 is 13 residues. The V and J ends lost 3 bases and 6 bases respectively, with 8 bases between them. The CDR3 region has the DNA TGTGCCAGCAGTTTCGACACCCCCGGGGAGCTGTTTTTT. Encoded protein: CASSFDTPGELFF.

CDR3 nucleotides: TGCGCCAGCAGTTCAGGAGCCCTCGGGAGTAGCAACACTGAAGCTTTCTTT. Translating it yields CASSSGALGSSNTEAFF. This chain joins TRBV5-1 and TRBJ1-1; unclear D gene. The CDR3 length is 17 residues. V gave up 5 bases and J gave up 2 bases, with 22 bases separating them. From germline, CDR1 is SGHRS and CDR2 YFSETQ.

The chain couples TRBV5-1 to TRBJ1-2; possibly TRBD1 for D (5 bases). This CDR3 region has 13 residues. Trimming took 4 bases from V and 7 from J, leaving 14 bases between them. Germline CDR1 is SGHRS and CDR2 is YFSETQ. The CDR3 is CASSRTGGSGYTF. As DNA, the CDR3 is TGCGCCAGCAGCCGGACGGGGGGATCTGGCTACACCTTC.

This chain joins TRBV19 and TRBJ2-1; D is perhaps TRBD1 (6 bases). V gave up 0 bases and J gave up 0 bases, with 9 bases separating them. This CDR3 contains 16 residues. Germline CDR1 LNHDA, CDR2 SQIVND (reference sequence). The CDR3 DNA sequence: TGTGCCAGTAGTATAGATCAGGACAGCTCCTACAATGAGCAGTTCTTC. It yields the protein CASSIDQDSSYNEQFF.

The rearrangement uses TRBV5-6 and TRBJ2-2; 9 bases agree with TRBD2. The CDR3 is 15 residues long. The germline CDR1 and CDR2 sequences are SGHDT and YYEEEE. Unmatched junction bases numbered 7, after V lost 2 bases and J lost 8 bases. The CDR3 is CASSFGSSGKGELFF. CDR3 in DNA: TGTGCCAGCAGCTTCGGGTCTAGCGGGAAAGGGGAGCTGTTTTTT.

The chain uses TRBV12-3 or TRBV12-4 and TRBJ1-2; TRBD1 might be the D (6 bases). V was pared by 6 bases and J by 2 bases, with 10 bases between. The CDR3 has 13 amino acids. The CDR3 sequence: CASRWTENYGYTF. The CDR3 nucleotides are TGTGCCAGCAGGTGGACAGAGAACTATGGCTACACCTTC.

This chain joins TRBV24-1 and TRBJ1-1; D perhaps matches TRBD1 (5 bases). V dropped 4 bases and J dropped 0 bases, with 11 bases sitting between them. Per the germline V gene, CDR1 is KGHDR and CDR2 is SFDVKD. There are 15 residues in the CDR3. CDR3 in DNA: TGTGCCACCAGTGACGGGACCCGGGTGAACACTGAAGCTTTCTTT. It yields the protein CATSDGTRVNTEAFF.

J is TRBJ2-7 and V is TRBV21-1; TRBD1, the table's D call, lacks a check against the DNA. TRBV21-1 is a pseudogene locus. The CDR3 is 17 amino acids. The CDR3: CASSNKQGRPRSYEQYF. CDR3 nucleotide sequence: TGTGCCAGCAGCAACAAACAGGGTAGGCCCAGATCCTACGAGCAGTACTTC.

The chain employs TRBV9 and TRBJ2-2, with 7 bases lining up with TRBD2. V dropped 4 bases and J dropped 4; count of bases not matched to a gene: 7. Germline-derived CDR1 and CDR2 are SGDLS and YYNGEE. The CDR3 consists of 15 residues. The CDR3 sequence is CASSSRDYLTGELFF. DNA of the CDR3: TGTGCCAGCAGCTCCCGGGACTACCTCACCGGGGAGCTGTTTTTT.

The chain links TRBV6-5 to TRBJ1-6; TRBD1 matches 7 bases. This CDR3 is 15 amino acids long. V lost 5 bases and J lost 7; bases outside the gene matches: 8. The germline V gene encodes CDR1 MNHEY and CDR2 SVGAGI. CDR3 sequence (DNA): TGTGCCAGCAGTCTACGGGACAGCGGCAATTCACCCCTCCACTTT. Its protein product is CASSLRDSGNSPLHF.

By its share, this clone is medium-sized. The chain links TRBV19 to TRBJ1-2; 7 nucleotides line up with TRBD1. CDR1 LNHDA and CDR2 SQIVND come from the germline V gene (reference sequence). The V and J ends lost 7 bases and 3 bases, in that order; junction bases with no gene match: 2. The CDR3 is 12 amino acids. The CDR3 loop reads CASIDRDYGYTF. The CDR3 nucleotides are TGTGCCAGTATCGACAGGGACTATGGCTACACCTTC. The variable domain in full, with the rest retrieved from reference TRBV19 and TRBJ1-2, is DGGITQSPKYLFRKEGQNVTLSCEQNLNHDAMYWYRQDPGQGLRLIYYSQIVNDFQKGDIAEGYSVSREKKESFPLTVTSAQKNPTAFYLCASIDRDYGYTFGSGTRLTVV.

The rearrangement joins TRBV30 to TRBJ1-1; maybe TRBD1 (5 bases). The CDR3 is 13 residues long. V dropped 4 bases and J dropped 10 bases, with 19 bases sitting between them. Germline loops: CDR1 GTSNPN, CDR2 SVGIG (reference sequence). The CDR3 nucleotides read TGTGCCTGGAAAGAGGGGTCCAGCATAGGAGCTTTCTTT. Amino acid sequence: CAWKEGSSIGAFF.

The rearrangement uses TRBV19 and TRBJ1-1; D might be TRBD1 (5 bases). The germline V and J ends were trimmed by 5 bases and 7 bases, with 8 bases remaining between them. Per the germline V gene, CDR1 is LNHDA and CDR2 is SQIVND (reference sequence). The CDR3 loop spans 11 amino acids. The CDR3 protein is CASSVTGEAFF. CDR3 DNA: TGTGCCAGTAGTGTCACAGGTGAAGCTTTCTTT.

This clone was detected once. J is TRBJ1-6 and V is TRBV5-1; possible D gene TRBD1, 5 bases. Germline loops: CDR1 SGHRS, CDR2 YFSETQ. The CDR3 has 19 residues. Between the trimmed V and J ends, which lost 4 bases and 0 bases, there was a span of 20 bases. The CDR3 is CASSMRSGHSSSYNSPLHF. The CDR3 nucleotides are TGCGCCAGCAGCATGCGATCCGGACACTCGAGCTCCTATAATTCACCCCTCCACTTT.

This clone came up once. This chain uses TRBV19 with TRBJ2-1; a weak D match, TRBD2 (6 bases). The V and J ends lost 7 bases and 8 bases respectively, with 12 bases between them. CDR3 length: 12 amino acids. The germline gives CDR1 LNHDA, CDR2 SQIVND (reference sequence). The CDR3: CASTEGLDEQFF. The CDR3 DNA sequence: TGTGCCAGTACGGAGGGGCTGGATGAGCAGTTCTTC.

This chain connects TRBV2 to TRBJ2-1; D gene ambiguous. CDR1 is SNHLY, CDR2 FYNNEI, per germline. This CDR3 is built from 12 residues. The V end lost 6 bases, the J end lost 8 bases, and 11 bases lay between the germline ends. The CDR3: CASRGGPDEQFF. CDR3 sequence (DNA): TGTGCCAGCAGGGGCGGCCCGGATGAGCAGTTCTTC.

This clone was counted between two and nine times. The chain's CDR3 is CASSLGGGGTEAFF. Here the CDR3 DNA reads TGTGCCAGCAGCTTAGGCGGGGGAGGGACTGAAGCTTTCTTT. The chain links TRBV7-2 to TRBJ1-1, with D perhaps matching TRBD1 (5 bases). Trimming left V 1 base short and J 5 bases short, with 11 bases between. In germline, CDR1 is SGHTA, CDR2 FQGNSA. The CDR3 extends over 14 amino acids.

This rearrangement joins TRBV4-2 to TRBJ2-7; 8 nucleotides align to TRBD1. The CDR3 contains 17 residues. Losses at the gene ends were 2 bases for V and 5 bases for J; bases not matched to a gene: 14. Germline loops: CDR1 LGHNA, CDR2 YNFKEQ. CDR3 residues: CASSQTTTGTGNNEQYF. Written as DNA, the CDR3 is TGTGCCAGCAGCCAAACAACTACCGGGACAGGTAACAACGAGCAGTACTTC.

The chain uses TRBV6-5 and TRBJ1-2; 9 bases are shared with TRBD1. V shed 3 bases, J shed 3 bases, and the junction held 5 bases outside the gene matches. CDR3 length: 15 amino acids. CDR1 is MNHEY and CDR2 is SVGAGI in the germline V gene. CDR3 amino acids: CASSYRNRGHYGYTF. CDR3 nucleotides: TGTGCCAGCAGTTATCGGAACAGGGGGCACTATGGCTACACCTTC.

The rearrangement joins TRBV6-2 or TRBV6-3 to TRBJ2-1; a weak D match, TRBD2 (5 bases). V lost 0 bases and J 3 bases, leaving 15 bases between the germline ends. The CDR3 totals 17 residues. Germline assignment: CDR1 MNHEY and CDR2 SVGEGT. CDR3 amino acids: CASSYSIPSPIYNEQFF. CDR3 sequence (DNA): TGTGCCAGCAGTTACTCGATCCCTAGCCCGATCTACAATGAGCAGTTCTTC.

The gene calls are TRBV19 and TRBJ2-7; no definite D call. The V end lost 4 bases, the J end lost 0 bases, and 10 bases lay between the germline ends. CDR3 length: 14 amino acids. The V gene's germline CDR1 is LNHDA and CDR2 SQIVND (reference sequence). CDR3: CASSKTLPSYEQYF. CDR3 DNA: TGTGCCAGTAGTAAGACCCTACCCTCCTACGAGCAGTACTTC.

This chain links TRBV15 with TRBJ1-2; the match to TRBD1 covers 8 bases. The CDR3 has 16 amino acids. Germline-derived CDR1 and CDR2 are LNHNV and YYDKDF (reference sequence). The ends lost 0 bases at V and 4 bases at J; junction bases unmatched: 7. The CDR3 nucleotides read TGTGCCACCAGCAGAGACCTGACAGGGGCTACCTATGGCTACACCTTC. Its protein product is CATSRDLTGATYGYTF.

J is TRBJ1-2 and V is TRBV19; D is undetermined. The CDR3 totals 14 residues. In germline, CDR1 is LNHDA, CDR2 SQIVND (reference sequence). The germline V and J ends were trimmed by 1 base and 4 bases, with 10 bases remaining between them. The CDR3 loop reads CASSIAAALYGYTF. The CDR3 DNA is TGTGCCAGTAGTATAGCCGCAGCCCTCTATGGCTACACCTTC.